These 20 T cell receptor beta chains were sequenced from one sample in a study of PD-L1 blockade in urothelial cancer. Profiled with immunoSEQ multiplex PCR; TCRdb holds only in-frame clones, not every one. The data contain roughly 40,000 clones, under 95% of them seen just once; the ten biggest clones take up approximately 7.5%. The time point is: peripheral blood 6 weeks after treatment start. The source material was PBMCs, sampled around atezolizumab (anti-PD-L1) treatment. Receptors were obtained from a man aged 65-85 years with urothelial cancer.

The CDR3: CASSSATGQAYEQYF. The CDR3 DNA sequence: TGTGCCAGCAGCTCGGCGACAGGTCAAGCCTACGAGCAGTACTTC. The gene calls are TRBV5-4 and TRBJ2-7; D is possibly TRBD1 (6 bases). Trimming took 3 bases from V and 2 from J, leaving 15 bases between them. The CDR3 totals 15 residues. The germline CDR1 and CDR2 sequences are SGHNT and YYREEE (reference sequence).

In this sample, this clone turned up a few times. The gene calls are TRBV5-6 and TRBJ1-5; D gene ambiguous. V was trimmed by 4 bases and J by 5 bases, leaving 13 bases between them. This CDR3 has 14 amino acids. The germline gives CDR1 SGHDT, CDR2 YYEEEE. CDR3: CASSLLREHQPQHF. The CDR3 DNA reads as TGTGCCAGCAGCCTTCTGAGGGAACATCAGCCCCAGCATTTT.

The rearrangement joins TRBV7-8 to TRBJ2-2, with D perhaps TRBD2 (6 bases). This CDR3 has 16 amino acids. CDR1 is SGHVS, CDR2 FQNEAQ, per germline. V was clipped by 1 base and J by 0 bases, with 9 bases between them. CDR3: CASSLDGTPNTGELFF. CDR3 nucleotides: TGTGCCAGCAGCTTAGACGGGACTCCGAACACCGGGGAGCTGTTTTTT.

This chain connects TRBV11-3 to TRBJ2-3; TRBD2 matches 8 bases. V was pared by 0 bases and J by 8 bases, with 7 bases of the junction left unmatched. Germline V CDR1 and CDR2: SGHNT, YENEEA. The CDR3 is made up of 15 amino acids. The CDR3 DNA reads as TGTGCCAGCAGCTTAGAACGGGGGGGAGTCGGTACGCAGTATTTT. Translation: CASSLERGGVGTQYF.

This clone was found once. This rearrangement joins TRBV7-9 to TRBJ2-1; the match to TRBD1 covers 7 bases. With V trimmed by 0 bases and J by 7 bases, 3 bases remained unmatched. This CDR3 region has 14 residues. Germline lookup yields CDR1 SEHNR and CDR2 FQNEAQ (reference sequence). Here the CDR3 DNA reads TGTGCCAGCAGCTTAGCCAGGGGGTTGAATGAGCAGTTCTTC. This sequence encodes CASSLARGLNEQFF.

The CDR3 sequence is CASSLGGTKAQYF. The CDR3 DNA follows: TGTGCCAGCAGCTTAGGAGGGACTAAGGCGCAGTACTTC. The V and J genes are TRBV7-9 and TRBJ2-7, with 7 bases lining up with TRBD2. The junction had 6 bases not matched to a gene; V was cut back by 1 base and J by 9 bases. The CDR3 has 13 residues. Germline V CDR1 and CDR2: SEHNR, FQNEAQ (reference sequence).

The rearrangement links TRBV21-1 to TRBJ2-3; the DNA was not compared with TRBD1, the D call given in the table. TRBV21-1 is classified as a pseudogene. The CDR3 has 16 residues. CDR3 DNA sequence: TGTGCCAGCAGCATGTTGCTGGGACAGGATACAGATACGCAGTATTTT. Its protein is CASSMLLGQDTDTQYF.

The sample holds one count of this clone. The rearrangement links TRBV2 to TRBJ2-7, with 7 positions matching TRBD2. V lost 6 bases to trimming and J lost 2 bases; unmatched junction nucleotides: 1. CDR1 and CDR2 (germline): SNHLY, FYNNEI. The CDR3 is 12 amino acids. The CDR3 DNA sequence: TGTGCCAGCAGCGGGGGGACCTACGAGCAGTACTTC. Residues: CASSGGTYEQYF.

The chain is built from TRBV12-5 and TRBJ1-1, with TRBD1 identical over 11 bases. The V gene end was trimmed by 5 bases and the J gene end by 1 base; junction bases not matched to a gene: 3. Germline-derived CDR1 and CDR2 are LGHNT and FRNRAP. The CDR3 length is 15 residues. The CDR3 coding sequence is TGTGCTAGTGGTCCCGGACAGGGGGCGAACACTGAAGCTTTCTTT. As protein: CASGPGQGANTEAFF.

The gene calls are TRBV28 and TRBJ1-1; D remains unclear. This CDR3 is built from 13 residues. CDR1 and CDR2 from the germline V gene are MDHEN and SYDVKM. V lost 3 bases and J lost 2, with 7 bases in between. CDR3 nucleotide sequence: TGTGCCAGCAGTTTCCGTTATAACACTGAAGCTTTCTTT. This gives the protein CASSFRYNTEAFF.

V usage is TRBV7-2 and J usage is TRBJ2-7; D is perhaps TRBD1 (8 bases). The V gene lost 5 bases and the J gene lost 3 bases, with 14 bases spanning the gap. The length of the CDR3 is 14 residues. Germline V gives CDR1 SGHTA, CDR2 FQGNSA. CDR3 in amino acids: CASSHRGGGYEQYF. CDR3 in DNA: TGTGCCAGCAGCCACAGGGGGGGAGGCTACGAGCAGTACTTC.

V and J are TRBV4-1 and TRBJ2-6, with 10 bases identical to TRBD1. The germline gives CDR1 MGHRA, CDR2 YSYEKL. After removal of 0 bases from V and 1 base from J, the junction contained 6 bases not matched to a gene. This CDR3 is built from 19 residues. DNA for the CDR3: TGCGCCAGCAGCCAAGATAAGGGGACAGGGGATTCTGGGGCCAACGTCCTGACTTTC. Translation gives CASSQDKGTGDSGANVLTF.

V gene TRBV5-5 combines with J gene TRBJ2-1; TRBD2 matches 8 bases. The CDR3 is made up of 17 amino acids. V dropped 0 bases and J dropped 2; count of bases not matched to a gene: 7. Germline V gives CDR1 SGHKS, CDR2 YYEKEE (reference sequence). The CDR3 DNA reads TGTGCCAGCAGCTTGGGTGGTAGCGGGGTGACCTACAATGAGCAGTTCTTC. It encodes CASSLGGSGVTYNEQFF. The full variable domain, its missing parts supplied by reference TRBV5-5 and TRBJ2-1, is DAGVTQSPTHLIKTRGQQVTLRCSPISGHKSVSWYQQVLGQGPQFIFQYYEKEERGRGNFPDRFSARQFPNYSSELNVNALLLGDSALYLCASSLGGSGVTYNEQFFGPGTRLTVL.

The chain carries TRBV5-1 and TRBJ2-5; weak D call: TRBD2 (7 bases). Trimming removed 0 bases from V and 1 base from J, with 10 bases in between. Germline loops: CDR1 SGHRS, CDR2 YFSETQ. The CDR3 is made up of 15 amino acids. CDR3 in DNA: TGCGCCAGCAGCTTGGCCGGGGGGCTCCAAGAGACCCAGTACTTC. As protein: CASSLAGGLQETQYF.

V is TRBV9 and J is TRBJ2-3; 7 bases are a match to TRBD1. CDR3 length: 14 residues. The V gene's germline CDR1 is SGDLS and CDR2 YYNGEE. V gave up 4 bases and J gave up 4 bases; unmatched junction bases: 6. CDR3 sequence reads: CASSITQGADTQYF. The CDR3 bases are TGTGCCAGCAGCATAACCCAGGGGGCAGATACGCAGTATTTT.

This chain uses TRBV28 with TRBJ2-1; tentative D call: TRBD2 (5 bases). From germline, CDR1 is MDHEN and CDR2 SYDVKM. The V gene lost 9 bases and the J gene lost 12 bases, with 21 bases spanning the gap. CDR3 length: 13 residues. This chain's CDR3 is CASHSGLRRWQFF. CDR3 bases: TGTGCCAGTCACTCAGGACTCAGGCGGTGGCAGTTCTTC.

J is TRBJ2-1 and V is TRBV7-9; TRBD2 matches 7 bases. The CDR3 runs 17 residues. Losses at the gene ends were 0 bases for V and 4 bases for J; bases not matched to a gene: 9. Germline CDR1 SEHNR, CDR2 FQNEAQ (reference sequence). In DNA form, the CDR3 reads TGTGCCAGCAGCTTAGCGCGAGGCGGGAGCTGGTACAATGAGCAGTTCTTC. This translates into CASSLARGGSWYNEQFF.

The chain links TRBV10-1 to TRBJ2-5; D is perhaps TRBD1 (6 bases). Matching the DNA end better, TRBJ2-7 makes the J call doubtful. CDR1 WNHNN and CDR2 SYGVQD come from the germline V gene (reference sequence). The CDR3 consists of 13 residues. The CDR3 DNA reads TGCGCCAGCAGTAGAACAGGGTCCTACGAGCAGTACTTC. It translates to CASSRTGSYEQYF.

The chain has TRBV28 and TRBJ1-1; D gene uncertain. There are 13 residues in the CDR3. The germline V gene has CDR1 MDHEN and CDR2 SYDVKM. Trimming pared 5 bases from V and 8 bases from J, leaving 15 bases between. Here the CDR3 DNA reads TGTGCCAGCAGTCCTCAGCGGACCCTGGAAGCTTTCTTT. Its protein is CASSPQRTLEAFF.

The rearrangement uses TRBV5-1 and TRBJ2-7, with 10 positions matching TRBD2. Germline V gene sequence: CDR1 SGHRS, CDR2 YFSETQ. V was pared by 0 bases and J by 5 bases, with 5 bases of the junction left unmatched. The CDR3 sequence is 15 residues long. The CDR3 is CASSLVLTSGDEQYF. CDR3 coding DNA: TGCGCCAGCAGCTTGGTTCTTACTAGCGGGGACGAGCAGTACTTC.